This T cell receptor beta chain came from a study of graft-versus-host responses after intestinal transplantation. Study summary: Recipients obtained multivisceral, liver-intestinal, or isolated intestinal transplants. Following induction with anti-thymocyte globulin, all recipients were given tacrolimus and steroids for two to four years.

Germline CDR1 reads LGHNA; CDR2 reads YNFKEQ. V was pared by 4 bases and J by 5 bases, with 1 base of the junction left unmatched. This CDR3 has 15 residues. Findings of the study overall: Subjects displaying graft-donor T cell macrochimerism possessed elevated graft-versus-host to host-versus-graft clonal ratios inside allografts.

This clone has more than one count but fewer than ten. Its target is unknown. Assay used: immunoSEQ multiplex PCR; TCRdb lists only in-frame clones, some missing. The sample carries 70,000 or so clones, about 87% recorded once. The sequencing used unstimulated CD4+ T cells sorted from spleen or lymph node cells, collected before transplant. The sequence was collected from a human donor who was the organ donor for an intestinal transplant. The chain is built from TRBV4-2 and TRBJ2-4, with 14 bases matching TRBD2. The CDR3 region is CASSRLAGGQNIQYF. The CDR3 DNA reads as TGTGCCAGCAGCCGACTAGCGGGGGGGCAAAACATTCAGTACTTC.